This TCR beta chain derives from a study of human T cells and chemical hapten exposure. The overall study: Sensitization employed 2% DPC on approximately 2 cm by approximately 2 cm of upper inner arm skin. Findings of the study overall: Donors in the study had alopecia, meaning their immune response may differ from healthy people's.

Stated time point: pre-sensitization, week 0. Documented treatment: therapeutic diphenylcyclopropenone sensitization with weekly scalp DPC. It was unfractionated whole blood from which total RNA was extracted. TCRdb redid the calling of the RACE reads with MiXCR, one entry per CDR3 protein. The table has tens of thousands of distinct CDR3 sequences, 8.5% to 10% seen once. The CDR3 contains 16 residues. Looked up from germline, CDR1 is MNHEY and CDR2 is SVGEGT. Between the trimmed V and J ends, which lost 0 bases and 2 bases, there was a span of 13 bases. There are many counts of this clonotype. What it binds is unknown.

The chain joins TRBV6-2 or TRBV6-3 to TRBJ2-5; perhaps TRBD1 as D (5 bases). The TCR sequence derives from a woman in her 30s with alopecia areata. Some clones in this sample may be carry-over from other donors' samples. This material consisted of whole blood, taken in connection with sensitization to the hapten diphenylcyclopropenone (DPC). CDR3 protein: CASSYSARADQETQYF. The DNA for the CDR3 is TGTGCCAGCAGTTACTCGGCCAGGGCAGATCAAGAGACCCAGTACTTC.